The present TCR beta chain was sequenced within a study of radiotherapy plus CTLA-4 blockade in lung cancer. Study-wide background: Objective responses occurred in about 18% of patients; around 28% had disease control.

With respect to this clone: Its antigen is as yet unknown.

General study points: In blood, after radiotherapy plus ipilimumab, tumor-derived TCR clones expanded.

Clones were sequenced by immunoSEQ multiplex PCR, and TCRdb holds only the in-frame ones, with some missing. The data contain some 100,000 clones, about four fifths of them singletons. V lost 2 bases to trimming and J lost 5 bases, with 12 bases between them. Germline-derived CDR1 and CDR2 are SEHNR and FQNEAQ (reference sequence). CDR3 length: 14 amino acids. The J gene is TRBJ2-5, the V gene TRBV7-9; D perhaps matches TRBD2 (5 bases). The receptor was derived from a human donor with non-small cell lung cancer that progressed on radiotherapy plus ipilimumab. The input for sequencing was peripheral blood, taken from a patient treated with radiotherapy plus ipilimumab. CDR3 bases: TGTGCCAGCAGCTTAATGGGAGTTGGGGAGACCCAGTACTTC. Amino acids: CASSLMGVGETQYF.